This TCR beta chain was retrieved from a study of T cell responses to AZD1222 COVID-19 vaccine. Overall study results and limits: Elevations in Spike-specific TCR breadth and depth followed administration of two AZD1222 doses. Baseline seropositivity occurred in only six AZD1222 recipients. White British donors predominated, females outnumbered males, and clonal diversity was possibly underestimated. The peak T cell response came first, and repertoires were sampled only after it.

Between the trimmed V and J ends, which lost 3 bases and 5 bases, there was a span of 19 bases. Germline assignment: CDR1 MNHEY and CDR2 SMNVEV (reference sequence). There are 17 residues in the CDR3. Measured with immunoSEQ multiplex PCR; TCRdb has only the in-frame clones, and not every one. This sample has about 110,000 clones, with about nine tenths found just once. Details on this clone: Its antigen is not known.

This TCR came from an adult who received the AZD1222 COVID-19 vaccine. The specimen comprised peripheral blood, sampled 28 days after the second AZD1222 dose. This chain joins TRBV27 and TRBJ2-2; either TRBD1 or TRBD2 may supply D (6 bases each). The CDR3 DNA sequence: TGTGCCAGCAGTTTTAGTATAGGTGGGGGGCTGACCGGGGAGCTGTTTTTT. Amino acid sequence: CASSFSIGGGLTGELFF.